The clone carrying this TCR beta chain has at least ten counts. The sample belongs to a study of human T cells and chemical hapten exposure. A single record per CDR3 protein comes from TCRdb applying MiXCR to the RACE reads. The sample holds almost 40,000 distinct CDR3 sequences, less than 8.5% seen once. Described time point: pre-sensitization, week 0. Sample treatment: therapeutic diphenylcyclopropenone sensitization with weekly scalp DPC. The CDR3 is 13 amino acids. V dropped 1 base and J dropped 7 bases, with 11 bases sitting between them. Looked up from germline, CDR1 is MNHNS and CDR2 is SASEGT. The TCR originated in a woman aged 50 to 65 with alopecia areata. Some clones in this sample may be carry-over from other donors' samples. The chain carries TRBV6-1 and TRBJ2-7; D gene ambiguous. The source was whole blood, collected in connection with sensitization to the hapten diphenylcyclopropenone (DPC). This CDR3 reads CASSEEVGREQYF. DNA for the CDR3: TGTGCCAGCAGTGAAGAGGTTGGGCGGGAGCAGTACTTC.